The sequence of this T cell receptor (beta chain) was determined in a study of beta chain features in type 1 diabetes. Study outcomes and limitations: For Type 1 diabetes patients, all four CD4+ subsets carried TCRB CDR3s that were moderately but significantly shorter.

Reverse transcription of all isolated RNA meant that expressed TCRB transcripts were sequenced. The repertoire was sequenced with immunoSEQ multiplex PCR; TCRdb's copy has only in-frame clones and lacks some. Of under 200,000 clones listed, just over 8% are singletons. Donors contributed one heparinised blood draw apiece, averaging around 100 mL. Researchers reported sorting CD4+ naive, central memory, regulatory and stem cell-like memory cells via CD45RO/CCR7/CD25/CD127/CD95/CD27. Looked up from germline, CDR1 is LGHNA and CDR2 is YSLEER. The CDR3 sequence is 14 residues long. V gave up 2 bases and J gave up 5 bases, with 12 bases separating them. This clone was seen a handful of times. As yet, its antigen is unknown.

The chain combines TRBV4-3 with TRBJ2-5, with a weak D call TRBD2 (6 bases). The source material was central memory CD4+ T cells from blood. The source is a woman aged 18-30 years with type 1 diabetes. CDR3 bases: TGCGCCAGCAGCCAATCGGCGGGGAGGGAGACCCAGTACTTC. It yields the protein CASSQSAGRETQYF.